This TCR beta chain stems from a study of blood T cell repertoires in COVID-19. Overall study: COVID-19 samples collected from the United States, Italy and Spain covered acute and convalescent phases. The analysed material was cDNA or gDNA that came from T cells, B-cell-depleted T cells, or PBMCs.

Germline V CDR1 and CDR2: MGHRA, YSYEKL. The germline V and J ends were trimmed by 1 base and 0 bases, with 10 bases remaining between them. This CDR3 is 15 amino acids long. Authors' processing steps: How many nucleated cells were present was estimated from reference gene primer amplification. Profiled with immunoSEQ multiplex PCR; TCRdb holds only in-frame clones, not every one. The V and J calls and clone size come from that table; D and trimming were worked out from the DNA. The sample contains around 62,000 clones, roughly 80% of which appear only once. In its sample, this clone was seen a few times.

Input material: peripheral blood. The clonotype originates from a man aged 50-59 years with active COVID-19. The V call is TRBV4-1, the J call TRBJ2-7, with D maybe TRBD2 (5 bases). The chain's CDR3 is CASSQARGISYEQYF. The CDR3 DNA follows: TGCGCCAGCAGCCAAGCCCGGGGTATCTCCTACGAGCAGTACTTC.